What follows describes a single T cell receptor beta chain. The RNA input was roughly 0.45 to 1 ug, and it was reverse transcribed with random hexamers. TCRdb reprocessed the immunoSEQ multiplex PCR reads via MiXCR and lists one record per CDR3 protein. This table holds around 130,000 distinct CDR3 sequences, around 94% found once. This entry belongs to a study of CD8 T cells in Susac syndrome. This TCR was sampled from a human donor with multiple sclerosis. Sequencing was done on a sample of CD4+ T cells from PBMCs.

The CDR3 DNA is TGTGCCTGGAGATGGCCGGGGGGCCGCGTAGATACGCAGTATTTT. This encodes CAWRWPGGRVDTQYF. This chain connects TRBV30 to TRBJ2-3; TRBD2 might be the D (7 bases). CDR1 GTSNPN and CDR2 SVGIG come from the germline V gene (reference sequence). V was shortened by 3 bases and J by 5 bases, with 18 bases between the two germline ends. The CDR3 has 15 residues.